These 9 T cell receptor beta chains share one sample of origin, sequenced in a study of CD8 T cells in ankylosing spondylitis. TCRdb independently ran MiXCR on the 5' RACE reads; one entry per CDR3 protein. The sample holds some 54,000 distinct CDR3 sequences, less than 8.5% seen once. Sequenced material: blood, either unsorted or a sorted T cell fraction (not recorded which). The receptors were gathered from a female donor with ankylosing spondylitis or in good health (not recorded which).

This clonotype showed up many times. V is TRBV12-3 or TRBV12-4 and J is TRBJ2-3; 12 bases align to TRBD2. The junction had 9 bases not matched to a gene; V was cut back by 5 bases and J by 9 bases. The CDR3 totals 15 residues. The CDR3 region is CASSPRTSGVLTQYF. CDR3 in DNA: TGTGCCAGCAGTCCCCGGACTAGCGGGGTACTAACGCAGTATTTT.

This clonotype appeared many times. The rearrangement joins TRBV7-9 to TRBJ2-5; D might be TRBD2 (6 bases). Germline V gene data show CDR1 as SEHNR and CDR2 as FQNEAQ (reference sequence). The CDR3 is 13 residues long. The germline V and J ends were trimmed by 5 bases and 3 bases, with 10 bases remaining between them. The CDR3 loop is CASSATSKETQYF. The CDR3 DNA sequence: TGTGCCAGCAGCGCGACTAGTAAAGAGACCCAGTACTTC.

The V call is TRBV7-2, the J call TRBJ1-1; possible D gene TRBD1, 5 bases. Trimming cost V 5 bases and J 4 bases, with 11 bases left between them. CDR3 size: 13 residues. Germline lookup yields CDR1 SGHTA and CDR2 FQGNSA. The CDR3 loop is CASSPAGTTEAFF. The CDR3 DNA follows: TGTGCCAGCAGCCCCGCGGGGACCACTGAAGCTTTCTTT.

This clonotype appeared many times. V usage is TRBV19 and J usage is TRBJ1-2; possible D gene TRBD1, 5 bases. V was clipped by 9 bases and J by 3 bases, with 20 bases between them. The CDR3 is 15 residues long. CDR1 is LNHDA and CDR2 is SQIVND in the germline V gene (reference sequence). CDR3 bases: TGTGCCAGCAAAAAGGCGTCGGGGACCCACTATGGCTACACCTTC. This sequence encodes CASKKASGTHYGYTF.

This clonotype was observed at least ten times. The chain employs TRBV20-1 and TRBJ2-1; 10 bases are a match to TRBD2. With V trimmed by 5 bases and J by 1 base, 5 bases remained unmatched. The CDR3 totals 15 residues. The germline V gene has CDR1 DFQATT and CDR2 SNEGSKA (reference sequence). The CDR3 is CSAGLAGASYNEQFF. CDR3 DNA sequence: TGCAGTGCTGGGCTAGCGGGGGCTTCCTACAATGAGCAGTTCTTC.

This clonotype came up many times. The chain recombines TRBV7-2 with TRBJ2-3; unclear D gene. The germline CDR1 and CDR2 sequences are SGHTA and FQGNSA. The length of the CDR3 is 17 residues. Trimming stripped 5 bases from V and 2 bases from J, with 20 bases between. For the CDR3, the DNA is TGTGCCAGCAGCCCCGACCTTGGCTCGAGGCCCACAGATACGCAGTATTTT. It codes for CASSPDLGSRPTDTQYF.

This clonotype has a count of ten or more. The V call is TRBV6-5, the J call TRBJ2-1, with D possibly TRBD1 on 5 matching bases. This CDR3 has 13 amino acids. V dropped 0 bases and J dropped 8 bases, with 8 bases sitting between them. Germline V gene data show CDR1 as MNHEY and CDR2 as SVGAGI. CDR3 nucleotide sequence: TGTGCCAGCAGTTACTCGGTAGGGGATGAGCAGTTCTTC. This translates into CASSYSVGDEQFF.

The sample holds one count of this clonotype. CDR3: CASSPRRTGGPGTQYF. In nucleotides, the CDR3 is TGTGCCAGCAGCCCACGGCGGACTGGCGGTCCAGGTACCCAGTATTTT. The V and J genes are TRBV7-6 and TRBJ2-3; D is possibly TRBD2 (5 bases). The CDR3 loop spans 16 amino acids. The V end lost 5 bases, the J end lost 12 bases, and 27 bases lay between the germline ends. Germline V gives CDR1 SGHVS, CDR2 FNYEAQ. The whole variable domain, filled in from reference TRBV7-6 and TRBJ2-3, reads GAGVSQSPRYKVTKRGQDVALRCDPISGHVSLYWYRQALGQGPEFLTYFNYEAQQDKSGLPNDRFSAERPEGSISTLTIQRTEQRDSAMYRCASSPRRTGGPGTQYFGPGTRLTVL.

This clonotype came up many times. The CDR3 region is CASSLPTDTQYF. The CDR3 coding sequence is TGCGCCAGCAGCCTCCCCACAGATACGCAGTATTTT. The chain combines TRBV5-1 with TRBJ2-3, with unresolved D. CDR1 and CDR2 (germline): SGHRS, YFSETQ. Trimming took off 4 bases at V and 2 bases at J, with 5 bases between the two ends. The CDR3 covers 12 residues.